Listed below are T cell receptor beta chains from one sample, sequenced in a study of blood T cell repertoires in COVID-19. Assay used: immunoSEQ multiplex PCR; TCRdb lists only in-frame clones, some missing. Of under 200,000 clones listed, roughly 83% are singletons. The sequenced material came from PBMCs or T cells enriched from blood (not recorded which). Receptors were obtained from a woman aged 60 to 75 who had recovered from COVID-19. Each CDR3 is given with its conserved first and last residue. Fields, in order: J gene, V gene, clone size, D gene, CDR3 protein, CDR3 DNA. A D gene is named only where the DNA matches it firmly. Part of the rows lack a size; the others show once, few, many or a class for expanded clones.

J gene: TRBJ2-7; V gene: TRBV5-4; clone size: .; D gene: .; CDR3 protein: CASSSRQESYEQYF; CDR3 DNA: TGTGCCAGCAGCTCAAGACAGGAGTCCTACGAGCAGTACTTC
J gene: TRBJ2-3; V gene: TRBV4-1; clone size: .; D gene: .; CDR3 protein: CASSQFGGTDTQYF; CDR3 DNA: TGCGCCAGCAGCCAATTCGGTGGCACAGATACGCAGTATTTT
J gene: TRBJ2-5; V gene: TRBV3-1/TRBV3-2; clone size: .; D gene: TRBD2; CDR3 protein: CASSLGTSGSETQYF; CDR3 DNA: TGTGCCAGCAGCCTCGGGACTAGCGGGAGCGAGACCCAGTACTTC
J gene: TRBJ2-1; V gene: TRBV6-5; clone size: .; D gene: .; CDR3 protein: CASSYGATYNEQFF; CDR3 DNA: TGTGCCAGCAGTTACGGGGCCACCTACAATGAGCAGTTCTTC
J gene: TRBJ2-1; V gene: TRBV7-9; clone size: .; D gene: TRBD1; CDR3 protein: CASSERTGGYNEQFF; CDR3 DNA: TGTGCCAGCAGCGAGCGGACAGGGGGTTACAATGAGCAGTTCTTC
J gene: TRBJ2-3; V gene: TRBV2; clone size: .; D gene: TRBD2; CDR3 protein: CASSKGTSGGRADTQYF; CDR3 DNA: TGTGCCAGCAGTAAGGGGACTAGCGGGGGGAGAGCAGATACGCAGTATTTT
J gene: TRBJ1-4; V gene: TRBV5-1; clone size: .; D gene: .; CDR3 protein: CASSLDQGSSNEKLFF; CDR3 DNA: TGCGCCAGCAGCTTGGACCAGGGAAGTTCTAATGAAAAACTGTTTTTT
J gene: TRBJ2-1; V gene: TRBV10-2; clone size: .; D gene: TRBD2; CDR3 protein: CASSDLRTSGGYNEQFF; CDR3 DNA: TGCGCCAGCAGTGACTTACGGACTAGCGGAGGGTACAATGAGCAGTTCTTC
J gene: TRBJ1-1; V gene: TRBV5-1; clone size: .; D gene: TRBD1; CDR3 protein: CASAATGTGNTEAFF; CDR3 DNA: TGCGCCAGCGCCGCTACCGGGACAGGGAACACTGAAGCTTTCTTT
J gene: TRBJ1-1; V gene: TRBV18; clone size: .; D gene: TRBD1; CDR3 protein: CASSRARGRDAEAFF; CDR3 DNA: TGTGCCAGCTCAAGGGCTAGGGGGCGGGACGCTGAAGCTTTCTTT
J gene: TRBJ2-3; V gene: TRBV9; clone size: .; D gene: .; CDR3 protein: CASSPRTGTDTQYF; CDR3 DNA: TGTGCCAGCAGCCCAAGAACAGGAACAGATACGCAGTATTTT
J gene: TRBJ1-1; V gene: TRBV5-1; clone size: .; D gene: TRBD1; CDR3 protein: CASRGQGPRASEAFF; CDR3 DNA: TGCGCCAGCAGGGGACAGGGACCCCGCGCTTCTGAAGCTTTCTTT
J gene: TRBJ1-2; V gene: TRBV9; clone size: .; D gene: .; CDR3 protein: CASSVSANYGYTF; CDR3 DNA: TGTGCCAGCAGCGTGAGCGCTAACTATGGCTACACCTTC
J gene: TRBJ1-5; V gene: TRBV19; clone size: few; D gene: .; CDR3 protein: CASSPGTGGGNQPQHF; CDR3 DNA: TGTGCCTCGAGCCCAGGGACGGGAGGGGGCAATCAGCCCCAGCATTTT
J gene: TRBJ1-6; V gene: TRBV10-2; clone size: .; D gene: .; CDR3 protein: CASREDTYNSPLHF; CDR3 DNA: TGCGCCAGCAGGGAGGACACTTATAATTCACCCCTCCACTTT
J gene: TRBJ2-5; V gene: TRBV2; clone size: .; D gene: .; CDR3 protein: CASQTTIYQETQYF; CDR3 DNA: TGTGCCAGCCAAACGACTATCTACCAAGAGACCCAGTACTTC
J gene: TRBJ1-3; V gene: TRBV11-2; clone size: few; D gene: .; CDR3 protein: CASSSRAGLSGNTIYF; CDR3 DNA: TGTGCCAGCAGCTCCCGGGCGGGCCTCTCTGGAAACACCATATATTTT
J gene: TRBJ2-7; V gene: TRBV5-4; clone size: .; D gene: TRBD2; CDR3 protein: CASSLESGGAHEQYF; CDR3 DNA: TGTGCCAGCAGCTTGGAGAGCGGGGGGGCCCACGAGCAGTACTTC
J gene: TRBJ1-4; V gene: TRBV3-1/TRBV3-2; clone size: .; D gene: .; CDR3 protein: CASEVTGTNEKLFF; CDR3 DNA: TGTGCCAGCGAAGTCACAGGAACTAATGAAAAACTGTTTTTT
J gene: TRBJ1-2; V gene: TRBV30; clone size: .; D gene: TRBD1; CDR3 protein: CAWSAMAGGGYGYTF; CDR3 DNA: TGTGCCTGGAGTGCAATGGCAGGGGGCGGCTATGGCTACACCTTC
J gene: TRBJ1-1; V gene: TRBV7-6; clone size: .; D gene: TRBD1; CDR3 protein: CASSQGQGPGEAFF; CDR3 DNA: TGTGCCAGCAGCCAGGGACAGGGCCCGGGTGAAGCTTTCTTT
J gene: TRBJ1-3; V gene: TRBV29-1; clone size: .; D gene: .; CDR3 protein: CSVVGVGNTIYF; CDR3 DNA: TGCAGCGTTGTAGGGGTTGGAAACACCATATATTTT
J gene: TRBJ2-3; V gene: TRBV2; clone size: .; D gene: TRBD2; CDR3 protein: CASRPRDYVGQSTDTQYF; CDR3 DNA: TGTGCCAGCAGACCCCGGGACTACGTAGGCCAATCAACAGATACGCAGTATTTT
J gene: TRBJ2-2; V gene: TRBV2; clone size: .; D gene: TRBD2; CDR3 protein: CASRVGLAGELFF; CDR3 DNA: TGTGCCAGCAGAGTCGGACTAGCCGGGGAGCTGTTTTTT
J gene: TRBJ1-4; V gene: TRBV5-1; clone size: .; D gene: .; CDR3 protein: CASGYRSTNEKLFF; CDR3 DNA: TGCGCCAGCGGCTACAGATCAACTAATGAAAAACTGTTTTTT
J gene: TRBJ2-3; V gene: TRBV14; clone size: .; D gene: .; CDR3 protein: CASSQVGGYTDTQYF; CDR3 DNA: TGTGCCAGCAGCCAAGTGGGAGGCTACACAGATACGCAGTATTTT
J gene: TRBJ1-3; V gene: TRBV9; clone size: .; D gene: .; CDR3 protein: CASSVAGRAGGNTIYF; CDR3 DNA: TGTGCCAGCAGCGTAGCGGGCAGGGCGGGAGGAAACACCATATATTTT
J gene: TRBJ2-1; V gene: TRBV7-2; clone size: .; D gene: .; CDR3 protein: CASRIRDSRNEQFF; CDR3 DNA: TGTGCCAGCAGGATCCGGGACTCAAGGAATGAGCAGTTCTTC
J gene: TRBJ2-5; V gene: TRBV3-1/TRBV3-2; clone size: .; D gene: .; CDR3 protein: CASSQVVGEETQYF; CDR3 DNA: TGTGCCAGCAGCCAAGTTGTGGGAGAAGAGACCCAGTACTTC
J gene: TRBJ2-7; V gene: TRBV18; clone size: .; D gene: TRBD1; CDR3 protein: CASSPVGTGAPEQYF; CDR3 DNA: TGTGCCAGCTCACCTGTTGGGACAGGGGCCCCCGAGCAGTACTTC
J gene: TRBJ1-2; V gene: TRBV2; clone size: once; D gene: TRBD1; CDR3 protein: CASSEQGGGYTF; CDR3 DNA: TGTGCCAGCAGTGAGCAGGGGGGTGGCTACACCTTC
J gene: TRBJ1-3; V gene: TRBV11-2; clone size: .; D gene: .; CDR3 protein: CASSLAGAAGNTIYF; CDR3 DNA: TGTGCCAGCAGCTTAGCAGGGGCAGCTGGAAACACCATATATTTT
J gene: TRBJ2-7; V gene: TRBV9; clone size: .; D gene: .; CDR3 protein: CASSVGGSAYEQYF; CDR3 DNA: TGTGCCAGCAGCGTAGGAGGGTCGGCCTACGAGCAGTACTTC
J gene: TRBJ2-7; V gene: TRBV5-4; clone size: .; D gene: .; CDR3 protein: CASSLGTAGREQYF; CDR3 DNA: TGTGCCAGCAGCCTGGGGACGGCGGGGCGGGAGCAGTACTTC
J gene: TRBJ2-5; V gene: TRBV28; clone size: .; D gene: .; CDR3 protein: CASNARDEGEETQYF; CDR3 DNA: TGTGCCAGCAACGCACGGGACGAGGGGGAAGAGACCCAGTACTTC
J gene: TRBJ2-7; V gene: TRBV28; clone size: .; D gene: .; CDR3 protein: CASSQLDFPWEQYF; CDR3 DNA: TGTGCCAGCAGTCAATTGGACTTTCCTTGGGAGCAGTACTTC
J gene: TRBJ2-7; V gene: TRBV9; clone size: .; D gene: TRBD1; CDR3 protein: CASSALGQGANEQYF; CDR3 DNA: TGTGCCAGCAGCGCCCTTGGACAGGGGGCAAACGAGCAGTACTTC
J gene: TRBJ2-1; V gene: TRBV3-1/TRBV3-2; clone size: .; D gene: .; CDR3 protein: CASRETPTSYNEQFF; CDR3 DNA: TGTGCCAGCAGGGAGACGCCGACCTCCTACAATGAGCAGTTCTTC
J gene: TRBJ1-4; V gene: TRBV6-1; clone size: .; D gene: .; CDR3 protein: CASSEEPGWGLEKLFF; CDR3 DNA: TGTGCCAGCAGTGAAGAACCAGGGTGGGGCCTTGAAAAACTGTTTTTT
J gene: TRBJ1-6; V gene: TRBV27; clone size: .; D gene: .; CDR3 protein: CASSLAGSYNSPLHF; CDR3 DNA: TGTGCCAGCAGTTTAGCGGGATCCTATAATTCACCCCTCCACTTT
J gene: TRBJ2-1; V gene: TRBV19; clone size: .; D gene: .; CDR3 protein: CASSIRTTYNEQFF; CDR3 DNA: TGTGCCAGTAGTATTCGGACTACCTACAATGAGCAGTTCTTC
J gene: TRBJ2-3; V gene: TRBV27; clone size: .; D gene: TRBD2; CDR3 protein: CASSTTGTSVADTQYF; CDR3 DNA: TGTGCCAGCAGTACCACCGGGACTAGCGTCGCAGATACGCAGTATTTT
J gene: TRBJ1-1; V gene: TRBV7-3; clone size: .; D gene: TRBD1; CDR3 protein: CASSANRDRGAFF; CDR3 DNA: TGTGCCAGCAGCGCAAACCGGGACAGGGGAGCTTTCTTT
J gene: TRBJ2-7; V gene: TRBV5-4; clone size: .; D gene: .; CDR3 protein: CASSFNREDEQYF; CDR3 DNA: TGTGCCAGCAGCTTCAACAGGGAAGACGAGCAGTACTTC
J gene: TRBJ2-1; V gene: TRBV27; clone size: .; D gene: TRBD2; CDR3 protein: CASRPWGTSFNEQFF; CDR3 DNA: TGTGCCAGCAGACCCTGGGGGACTAGCTTCAATGAGCAGTTCTTC
J gene: TRBJ2-5; V gene: TRBV7-8; clone size: .; D gene: .; CDR3 protein: CASSLSLHQETQYF; CDR3 DNA: TGTGCCAGCAGCCTAAGCTTACACCAAGAGACCCAGTACTTC
J gene: TRBJ2-7; V gene: TRBV5-4; clone size: .; D gene: .; CDR3 protein: CASSFDRLNGNEQYF; CDR3 DNA: TGTGCCAGCAGCTTCGACAGGTTAAACGGGAACGAGCAGTACTTC
J gene: TRBJ2-2; V gene: TRBV2; clone size: .; D gene: TRBD1; CDR3 protein: CASGQEFANTGELFF; CDR3 DNA: TGTGCCAGCGGACAGGAGTTCGCGAACACCGGGGAGCTGTTTTTT
J gene: TRBJ2-7; V gene: TRBV6-1; clone size: .; D gene: .; CDR3 protein: CASSEVGRQYF; CDR3 DNA: TGTGCCAGCAGTGAAGTAGGGAGGCAGTACTTC
J gene: TRBJ1-3; V gene: TRBV10-3; clone size: .; D gene: .; CDR3 protein: CAISEDNSGNTIYF; CDR3 DNA: TGTGCCATCAGTGAGGACAACTCTGGAAACACCATATATTTT
J gene: TRBJ2-1; V gene: TRBV11-2; clone size: .; D gene: .; CDR3 protein: CASSLGSWQGNEQFF; CDR3 DNA: TGTGCCAGCAGCTTAGGGTCCTGGCAGGGCAATGAGCAGTTCTTC
J gene: TRBJ1-1; V gene: TRBV27; clone size: once; D gene: .; CDR3 protein: CASRGPVGTEAFF; CDR3 DNA: TGTGCCAGCAGGGGCCCCGTTGGCACTGAAGCTTTCTTT
J gene: TRBJ2-1; V gene: TRBV20-1; clone size: .; D gene: .; CDR3 protein: CSASRLDYNEQFF; CDR3 DNA: TGCAGTGCTAGTCGTCTAGACTACAATGAGCAGTTCTTC
J gene: TRBJ2-7; V gene: TRBV12-3/TRBV12-4; clone size: .; D gene: TRBD1; CDR3 protein: CASSFGTGYEQYF; CDR3 DNA: TGTGCCAGCAGTTTTGGGACAGGGTACGAGCAGTACTTC
J gene: TRBJ2-3; V gene: TRBV7-3; clone size: .; D gene: .; CDR3 protein: CASSLPSSDTQYF; CDR3 DNA: TGTGCCAGCAGCTTACCTAGCTCAGATACGCAGTATTTT
J gene: TRBJ2-2; V gene: TRBV29-1; clone size: .; D gene: .; CDR3 protein: CSVEGGTGELFF; CDR3 DNA: TGCAGCGTTGAGGGGGGCACCGGGGAGCTGTTTTTT
J gene: TRBJ1-2; V gene: TRBV19; clone size: .; D gene: TRBD1; CDR3 protein: CASSTVYRGTNYGYTF; CDR3 DNA: TGTGCCAGTAGTACGGTCTACAGGGGGACTAACTATGGCTACACCTTC
J gene: TRBJ2-1; V gene: TRBV4-1; clone size: .; D gene: .; CDR3 protein: CASSQDHLAVGNEQFF; CDR3 DNA: TGCGCCAGCAGCCAAGATCACCTAGCAGTCGGCAATGAGCAGTTCTTC
J gene: TRBJ1-6; V gene: TRBV11-3; clone size: .; D gene: .; CDR3 protein: CASSLRGDSPLHF; CDR3 DNA: TGTGCCAGCAGCTTACGCGGGGATTCACCCCTCCACTTT